The following is a TCR beta chain sequence with its context. The source of the sample is a study of blood T cell repertoires in COVID-19. CDR1 SGHTA and CDR2 FQGNSA come from the germline V gene. The CDR3 loop spans 16 amino acids. Trimming took 2 bases from V and 3 from J, leaving 17 bases between them. Assay: immunoSEQ multiplex PCR; the TCRdb copy retains only in-frame clones and omits some. The table lists about 190,000 clones, 70% to 85% of them singletons, with around 11% in the top ten. Sequencing was carried out using peripheral blood. The V gene is TRBV7-2, the J gene TRBJ2-7, with a weak D call TRBD1 (6 bases). The TCR was taken from a woman between 50 and 59 years old with acute or convalescent COVID-19. The CDR3 nucleotides read TGTGCCAGCAGCTTAAGTGGGGGCTCTCCCTACTACGAGCAGTACTTC. Residues: CASSLSGGSPYYEQYF.